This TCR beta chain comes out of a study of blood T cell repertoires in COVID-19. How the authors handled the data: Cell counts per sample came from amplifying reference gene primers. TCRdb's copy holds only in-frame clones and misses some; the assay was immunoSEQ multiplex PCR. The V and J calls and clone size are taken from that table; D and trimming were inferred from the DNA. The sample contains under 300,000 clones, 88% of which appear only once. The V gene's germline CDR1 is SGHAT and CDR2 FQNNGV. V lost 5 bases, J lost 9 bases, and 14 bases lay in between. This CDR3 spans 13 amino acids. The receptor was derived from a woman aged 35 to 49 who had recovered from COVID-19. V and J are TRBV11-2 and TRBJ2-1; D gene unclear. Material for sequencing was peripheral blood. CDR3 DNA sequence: TGTGCCAGCAGCCTCTGGGCAGACGGTGAGCAGTTCTTC. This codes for CASSLWADGEQFF.